Shown below are 7 T cell receptor beta chains from a single sample sequenced in a study of blood T cell repertoires in COVID-19. The data were produced by immunoSEQ multiplex PCR, yet TCRdb's version contains in-frame clones alone and is incomplete. The table records around 170,000 clones, about nine tenths of them present only once. The sequencing sample was made of peripheral blood. These receptor sequences come from a woman between 25 and 40 years old with acute or convalescent COVID-19.

CDR3: CAISDPEANTGELFF. The DNA for the CDR3 is TGTGCCATCAGTGACCCAGAGGCGAACACCGGGGAGCTGTTTTTT. This chain uses TRBV10-3 with TRBJ2-2; D is ambiguous. There are 15 residues in the CDR3. CDR1 ENHRY and CDR2 SYGVKD come from the germline V gene. Trimming took 3 bases from V and 0 from J, leaving 8 bases between them.

This chain uses TRBV29-1 with TRBJ2-5, with D possibly matching TRBD1 (5 bases). The germline CDR1 and CDR2 sequences are SQVTM and ANQGSEA. CDR3 size: 11 residues. Trimming pared 2 bases from V and 5 bases from J, leaving 6 bases between. The CDR3 nucleotides read TGCAGCGTTGAAAAGGGGGAGACCCAGTACTTC. The encoded protein is CSVEKGETQYF.

The chain is built from TRBV6-5 and TRBJ1-1; D perhaps matches TRBD1 (5 bases). V lost 7 bases to trimming and J lost 8 bases, with 11 bases between them. Germline CDR1 and CDR2: MNHEY and SVGAGI. CDR3 length: 11 amino acids. The CDR3: CASMGGTEAFF. As DNA, the CDR3 is TGTGCCAGCATGGGGGGAACCGAAGCTTTCTTT.

The rearrangement uses TRBV9 and TRBJ2-3; possibly TRBD1 for D (6 bases). CDR1 is SGDLS, CDR2 YYNGEE, per germline. The V and J ends lost 1 base and 5 bases respectively, with 11 bases between them. The CDR3 is 14 residues long. The CDR3 DNA sequence: TGTGCCAGCAGCGTACCGGACAGTGGAGATACGCAGTATTTT. Residues: CASSVPDSGDTQYF.

The chain couples TRBV5-1 to TRBJ2-7; tentative D call: TRBD2 (6 bases). The V end lost 7 bases, the J end lost 4 bases, and 15 bases lay between the germline ends. CDR1 SGHRS and CDR2 YFSETQ come from the germline V gene. The CDR3 has 13 amino acids. CDR3 nucleotides: TGCGCCAGCTCCCCATCGGGAGTATACGAGCAGTACTTC. Protein: CASSPSGVYEQYF.

The chain employs TRBV5-1 and TRBJ2-1; 7 bases match TRBD2. Germline CDR1 reads SGHRS; CDR2 reads YFSETQ. This CDR3 has 15 residues. V was pared by 0 bases and J by 5 bases, with 5 bases of the junction left unmatched. For the CDR3, the DNA is TGCGCCAGCAGCTTGGGGGCGGGAGACGACAATGAGCAGTTCTTC. Translation gives CASSLGAGDDNEQFF.

The genes are TRBV14 and TRBJ2-7, with 7 bases matching TRBD1. Losses at the gene ends were 1 base for V and 3 bases for J; bases not matched to a gene: 6. CDR3 length: 15 amino acids. The germline V gene encodes CDR1 SGHDN and CDR2 FVKESK. DNA of the CDR3: TGTGCCAGCAGCCAAGGACCGGGACAGATCTACGAGCAGTACTTC. This translates into CASSQGPGQIYEQYF.